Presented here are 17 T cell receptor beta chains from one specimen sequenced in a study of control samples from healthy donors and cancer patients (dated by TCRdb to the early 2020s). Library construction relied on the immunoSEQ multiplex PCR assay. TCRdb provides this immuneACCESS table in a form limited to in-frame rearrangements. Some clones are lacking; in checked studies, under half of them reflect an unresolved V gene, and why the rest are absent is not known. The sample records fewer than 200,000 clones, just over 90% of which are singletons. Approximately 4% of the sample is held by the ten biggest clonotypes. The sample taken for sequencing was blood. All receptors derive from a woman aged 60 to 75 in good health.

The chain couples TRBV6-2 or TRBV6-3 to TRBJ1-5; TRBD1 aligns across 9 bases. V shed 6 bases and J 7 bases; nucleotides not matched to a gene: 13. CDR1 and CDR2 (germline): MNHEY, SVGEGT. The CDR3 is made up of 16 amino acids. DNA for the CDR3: TGTGCCAGCAGCCTAGGGACAGGGTGGTCGGGACAGCCCCAGCATTTT. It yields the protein CASSLGTGWSGQPQHF.

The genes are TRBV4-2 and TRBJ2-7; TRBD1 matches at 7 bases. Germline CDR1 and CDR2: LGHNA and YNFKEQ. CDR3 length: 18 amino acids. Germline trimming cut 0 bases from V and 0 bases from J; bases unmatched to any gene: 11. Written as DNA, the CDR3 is TGTGCCAGCAGCCAAGAGTCGTGGAGGACAGGCATCTCCTACGAGCAGTACTTC. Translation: CASSQESWRTGISYEQYF.

The CDR3 is CSARWGQSEGEQYF. CDR3 bases: TGCAGCGCTCGATGGGGACAGAGCGAAGGCGAGCAGTACTTC. The chain recombines TRBV29-1 with TRBJ2-7; 7 bases fit TRBD1. Germline CDR1 and CDR2: SQVTM and ANQGSEA. The trim removed 7 bases at V and 6 bases at J, leaving 15 bases unmatched. This CDR3 region has 14 residues.

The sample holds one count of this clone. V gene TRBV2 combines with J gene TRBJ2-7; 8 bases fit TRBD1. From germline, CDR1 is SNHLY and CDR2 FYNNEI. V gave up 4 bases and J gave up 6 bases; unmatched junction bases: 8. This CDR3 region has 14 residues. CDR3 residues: CASSGVRGRFEQYF. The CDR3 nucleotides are TGTGCCAGCAGTGGGGTCAGGGGGCGTTTCGAGCAGTACTTC.

The CDR3 DNA is TGCAGCGTTGAGGCGGGAGGAGAGACCCAGTACTTC. Translation: CSVEAGGETQYF. The V and J genes are TRBV29-1 and TRBJ2-5; TRBD2 matches 8 bases. The CDR3 contains 12 residues. Germline V gives CDR1 SQVTM, CDR2 ANQGSEA. The J segment lost 4 bases and the V segment lost 3 bases, leaving 1 base of the junction unmatched.

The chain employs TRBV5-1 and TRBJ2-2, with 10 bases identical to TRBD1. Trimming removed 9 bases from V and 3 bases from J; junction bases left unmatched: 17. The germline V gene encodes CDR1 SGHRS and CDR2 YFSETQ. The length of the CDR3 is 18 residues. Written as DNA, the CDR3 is TGCGCCAACAAACACCTACGTGACAGGGGGCGCGACACCGGGGAGCTGTTTTTT. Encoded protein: CANKHLRDRGRDTGELFF.

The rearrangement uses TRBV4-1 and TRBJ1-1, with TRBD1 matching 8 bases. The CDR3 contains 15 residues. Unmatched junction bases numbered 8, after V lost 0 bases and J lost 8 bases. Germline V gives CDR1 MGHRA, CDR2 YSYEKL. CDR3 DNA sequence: TGCGCCAGCAGCCAAGATGGATACTACAGGGGGGAAGCTTTCTTT. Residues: CASSQDGYYRGEAFF.

CDR3 amino acids: CASSLGLALTGELFF. The DNA of the CDR3 is TGTGCCAGCAGCCTGGGACTAGCCCTCACCGGGGAGCTGTTTTTT. The chain has TRBV3-1 (or the pseudogene TRBV3-2) and TRBJ2-2; 9 bases map to TRBD2. CDR1 and CDR2 (germline): LGHDT, YNNKEL (reference sequence). CDR3 length equals 15 residues. V lost 4 bases to trimming and J lost 4 bases; unmatched junction nucleotides: 4.

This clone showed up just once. The CDR3 sequence is CASSLTMGGVSGNTIYF. Here the CDR3 DNA reads TGTGCCAGCAGCTTAACTATGGGGGGCGTTTCTGGAAACACCATATATTTT. The chain links TRBV7-2 to TRBJ1-3, with D possibly matching TRBD1 (6 bases). Germline lookup yields CDR1 SGHTA and CDR2 FQGNSA. The CDR3 consists of 17 residues. With 2 bases removed from V and 1 base from J, the gap between germline ends came to 15 bases.

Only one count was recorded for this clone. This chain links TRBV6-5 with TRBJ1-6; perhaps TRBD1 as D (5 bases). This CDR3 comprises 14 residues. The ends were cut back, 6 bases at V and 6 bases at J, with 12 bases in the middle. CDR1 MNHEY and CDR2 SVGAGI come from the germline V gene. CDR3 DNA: TGTGCCAGCAGCTCAAGGGACCCTAATTCACCCCTCCACTTT. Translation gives CASSSRDPNSPLHF.

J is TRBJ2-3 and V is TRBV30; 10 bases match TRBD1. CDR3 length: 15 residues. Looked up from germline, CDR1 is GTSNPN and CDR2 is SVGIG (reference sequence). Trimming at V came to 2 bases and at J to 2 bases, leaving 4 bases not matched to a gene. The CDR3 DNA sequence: TGTGCCTGGAGTCCCGGACAGGGGGACACAGATACGCAGTATTTT. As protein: CAWSPGQGDTDTQYF.

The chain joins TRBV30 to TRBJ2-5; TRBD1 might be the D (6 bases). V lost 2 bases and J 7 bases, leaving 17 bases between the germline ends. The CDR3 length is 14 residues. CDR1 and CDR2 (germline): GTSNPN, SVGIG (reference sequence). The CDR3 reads CAWSKDAGVMTQYF. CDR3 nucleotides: TGTGCCTGGAGTAAGGACGCAGGGGTAATGACCCAGTACTTC.

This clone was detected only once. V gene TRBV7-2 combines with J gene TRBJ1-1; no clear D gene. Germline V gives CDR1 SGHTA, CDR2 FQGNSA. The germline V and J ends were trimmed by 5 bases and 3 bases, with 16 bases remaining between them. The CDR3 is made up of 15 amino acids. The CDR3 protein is CASSTIGVTDTEAFF. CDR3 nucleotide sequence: TGTGCCAGCAGCACAATTGGGGTGACGGACACTGAAGCTTTCTTT.

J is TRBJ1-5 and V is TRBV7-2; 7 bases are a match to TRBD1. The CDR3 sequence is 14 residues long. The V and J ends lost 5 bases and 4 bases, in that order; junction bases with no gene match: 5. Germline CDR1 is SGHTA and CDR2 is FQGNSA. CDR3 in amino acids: CASSVRGGNQPQHF. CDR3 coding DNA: TGTGCCAGCAGCGTCAGGGGGGGAAATCAGCCCCAGCATTTT.

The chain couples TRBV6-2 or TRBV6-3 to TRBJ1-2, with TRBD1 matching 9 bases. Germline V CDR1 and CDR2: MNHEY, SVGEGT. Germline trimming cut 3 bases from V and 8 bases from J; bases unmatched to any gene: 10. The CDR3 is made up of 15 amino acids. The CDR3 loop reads CASSYLLQGADGYTF. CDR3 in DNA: TGTGCCAGCAGTTATCTTCTACAGGGGGCGGACGGCTACACCTTC.

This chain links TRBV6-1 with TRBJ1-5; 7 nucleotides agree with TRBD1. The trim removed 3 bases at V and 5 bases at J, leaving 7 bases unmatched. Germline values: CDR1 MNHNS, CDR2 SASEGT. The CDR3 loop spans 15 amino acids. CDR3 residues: CASSETGTVYQPQHF. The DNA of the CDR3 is TGTGCCAGCAGTGAGACAGGGACAGTTTATCAGCCCCAGCATTTT.

Written as DNA, the CDR3 is TGTGCCAGCAGCTCTCCGGGACTGCTGGGCTACACCTTC. This encodes CASSSPGLLGYTF. The chain employs TRBV7-3 and TRBJ1-2, with TRBD1 as a possible D gene (5 bases). CDR1 SGHTA and CDR2 FQGTGA come from the germline V gene. V dropped 4 bases and J dropped 8 bases, with 14 bases sitting between them. CDR3 length: 13 amino acids.